The present TCR beta chain was sequenced within a study of blood T cell repertoires in COVID-19. Study summary: Sources were T cells, B-cell-depleted T cells, or PBMCs; the material itself was cDNA or gDNA.

With V trimmed by 2 bases and J by 5 bases, 8 bases remained unmatched. This CDR3 region has 14 residues. Germline assignment: CDR1 GTSNPN and CDR2 SVGIG (reference sequence). Sequencing used immunoSEQ multiplex PCR; TCRdb keeps in-frame clones, though not all of them. The table records some 90,000 clones, around 88% of them present only once. V and J are TRBV30 and TRBJ1-1; 7 bases are a match to TRBD1. The material sequenced was peripheral blood. The clonotype was recovered from an elderly woman with acute or convalescent COVID-19. The CDR3 region has the DNA TGTGCCTGGAGTCTACAGGGGCGCGGGACTGAAGCTTTCTTT. Translated: CAWSLQGRGTEAFF.